This TCR beta chain originates from a study of control samples from healthy donors and cancer patients. CDR3 size: 14 residues. After removal of 1 base from V and 2 bases from J, the junction contained 2 bases not matched to a gene. CDR1 and CDR2 from the germline V gene are SGDLS and YYNGEE. Assay: immunoSEQ multiplex PCR; the TCRdb copy retains only in-frame clones and omits some. There are just over 80,000 clones in the sample; 85% to 90% occur only once, and approximately 6% lies in the top ten. This clone occurred once. The sequenced sample consisted of blood. The rearrangement uses TRBV9 and TRBJ1-2; 7 bases match TRBD1. This sequence originates from a man aged 45-60 years in good health. CDR3 DNA sequence: TGTGCCAGCAGCGTAACAGGGGCCAACTATGGCTACACCTTC. It encodes CASSVTGANYGYTF.